Shown below are 8 T cell receptor beta chains from a single sample sequenced in a study of T cells in Graves' hyperthyroidism and ophthalmopathy. RNA transcripts yielded amplified TCR beta CDR3 regions. First-round RT-PCR targeting the TCR CDR3 was performed with the HTBI primer set. TCRdb analysed the multiplex PCR reads with MiXCR anew, one entry per CDR3 protein. The sample includes approximately 400,000 distinct CDR3 sequences, roughly 15% of them seen just once. Sequencing input: blood. The origin of the receptors is a woman aged 25 to 39 with Graves' ophthalmopathy.

This clonotype was counted a few times. The J gene is TRBJ1-2, the V gene TRBV19, with D possibly TRBD1 on 5 matching bases. CDR1 LNHDA and CDR2 SQIVND come from the germline V gene (reference sequence). V was trimmed by 3 bases and J by 2 bases, leaving 16 bases between them. The CDR3 is 16 amino acids. The CDR3 nucleotides are TGTGCCAGTAGTATCTCTTCCAGGGAGTTGAACTATGGCTACACCTTC. This codes for CASSISSRELNYGYTF.

The chain combines TRBV19 with TRBJ2-2; no reliable D call. Germline V gene lookup returns CDR1 LNHDA and CDR2 SQIVND (reference sequence). The CDR3 is 13 amino acids. V lost 1 base, J lost 3 bases, and 3 bases lay in between. CDR3 DNA sequence: TGTGCCAGTAGTATAGTGGACACCGGGGAGCTGTTTTTT. Protein sequence: CASSIVDTGELFF.

This clonotype showed up just a few times. The rearrangement joins TRBV19 to TRBJ1-2; the match to TRBD1 covers 8 bases. The CDR3 has 15 residues. The germline gives CDR1 LNHDA, CDR2 SQIVND (reference sequence). The junction had 5 bases not matched to a gene; V was cut back by 3 bases and J by 2 bases. CDR3 loop: CASSITGTGNYGYTF. The DNA of the CDR3 is TGTGCCAGTAGTATCACCGGGACAGGCAACTATGGCTACACCTTC.

This clonotype has at least ten counts. The chain is built from TRBV27 and TRBJ2-2, with TRBD2 matching 9 bases. The CDR3 runs 15 residues. Germline lookup yields CDR1 MNHEY and CDR2 SMNVEV (reference sequence). The trim removed 5 bases at V and 6 bases at J, leaving 7 bases unmatched. This chain's CDR3 is CASSPGLALAGELFF. The CDR3 bases are TGTGCCAGCAGTCCGGGACTAGCTCTCGCCGGGGAGCTGTTTTTT.

This clonotype was detected ten times or more. J is TRBJ2-2 and V is TRBV7-6, with D perhaps assigned TRBD1 or TRBD2 (5 bases each). CDR1 and CDR2 (germline): SGHVS, FNYEAQ. The CDR3 length is 17 residues. The V and J ends lost 5 bases and 1 base respectively, with 17 bases between them. CDR3 sequence: CASSPQRGRLNTGELFF. CDR3 sequence (DNA): TGTGCCAGCAGCCCTCAGAGGGGCAGGTTGAACACCGGGGAGCTGTTTTTT.

This clonotype was detected many times. This chain links TRBV7-2 with TRBJ2-3, with D possibly being TRBD1 or TRBD2 (6 bases each). The CDR3 runs to 14 residues. V dropped 5 bases and J dropped 3 bases, with 12 bases sitting between them. Germline V gene data show CDR1 as SGHTA and CDR2 as FQGNSA. CDR3 DNA: TGTGCCAGCAGCCCAAGGGGGACTACAGATACGCAGTATTTT. Its protein is CASSPRGTTDTQYF.

This clonotype was seen repeatedly, ten times or more. This rearrangement joins TRBV5-6 to TRBJ2-2, with 7 bases that match TRBD1. CDR3 length equals 16 residues. The germline V gene encodes CDR1 SGHDT and CDR2 YYEEEE. V lost 0 bases and J lost 0; bases outside the gene matches: 2. Here the CDR3 reads CASSLADRANTGELFF. The CDR3 DNA reads as TGTGCCAGCAGCTTGGCCGACAGGGCGAACACCGGGGAGCTGTTTTTT.

The table lists this clonotype with many counts. The chain employs TRBV20-1 and TRBJ1-2, with D tentatively TRBD1 (5 bases). Per germline, CDR1 DFQATT and CDR2 SNEGSKA (reference sequence). V lost 2 bases to trimming and J lost 8 bases, with 9 bases between them. The CDR3 is 11 residues long. CDR3 DNA: TGCAGTGCTAGATCGGGGGACGGCTACACCTTC. Its protein is CSARSGDGYTF.